This T cell receptor beta chain was captured in a study of T cell repertoires in cytomegalovirus infection. On the study more broadly: Public TCR beta signatures indicated both CMV infection and matching HLA type.

TCRdb analysed the reads with MiXCR anew, one entry per CDR3 protein. The sample carries 700,000 to 850,000 distinct CDR3 sequences, 30% to 35% recorded once. Worth noting for this clonotype: Its target is unknown.

The study's findings and limits: Public TCR beta family frequency separated CMV-and-HLA carriers, including in an independent cohort. Within the response measured ex vivo, HLA-C-restricted CMV-specific TCR beta clonotypes were dominant.

The CDR3 has 12 amino acids. Trimming took off 6 bases at V and 8 bases at J, with 16 bases between the two ends. Germline-derived CDR1 and CDR2 are SQVTM and ANQGSEA. The sequencing used cultured CD8+ T cells from PBMCs, collected from culture after CMV antigen stimulation. The chain employs TRBV29-1 and TRBJ1-2, with a tentative D call TRBD1 (5 bases). The sequence was collected from a human donor in good health (CMV status not recorded). Some clones in this sample may be carry-over from other donors' samples. CDR3 DNA sequence: TGCAGCGTCGGTTTTCAGGGACTCGGCTACACCTTC. Translation gives CSVGFQGLGYTF.